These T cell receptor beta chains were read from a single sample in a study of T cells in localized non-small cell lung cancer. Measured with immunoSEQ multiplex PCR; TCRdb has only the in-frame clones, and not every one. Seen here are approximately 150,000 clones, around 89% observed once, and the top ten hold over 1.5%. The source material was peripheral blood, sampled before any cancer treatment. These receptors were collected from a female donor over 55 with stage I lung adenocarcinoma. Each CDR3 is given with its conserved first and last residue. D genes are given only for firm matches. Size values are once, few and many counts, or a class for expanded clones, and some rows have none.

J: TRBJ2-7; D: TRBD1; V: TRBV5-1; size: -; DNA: TGCGCCAGCACCGGGACAGAGAACTACGAGCAGTACTTC; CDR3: CASTGTENYEQYF
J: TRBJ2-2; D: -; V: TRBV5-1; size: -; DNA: TGCGCCAGCAGCTCCTGGACCGTGATCCCCGGGGAGCTGTTTTTT; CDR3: CASSSWTVIPGELFF
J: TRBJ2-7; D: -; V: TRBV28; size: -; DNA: TGTGCCAGCAGATTCCCCCCGTACGAGCAGTACTTC; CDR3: CASRFPPYEQYF
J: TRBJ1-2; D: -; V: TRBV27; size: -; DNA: TGTGCCAGCAGTTTTGAGGGTACCCAACTTCCCCTCTATGGCTACACCTTC; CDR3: CASSFEGTQLPLYGYTF
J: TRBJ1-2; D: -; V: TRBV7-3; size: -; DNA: TGTGCCAGCAGCTTTTCTGCTGGGGAGAAATATGGCTACACCTTC; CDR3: CASSFSAGEKYGYTF
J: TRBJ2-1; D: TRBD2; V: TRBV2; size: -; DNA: TGTGCCAGCAGTGAACCCGGCGGGAGCTACAATGAGCAGTTCTTC; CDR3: CASSEPGGSYNEQFF
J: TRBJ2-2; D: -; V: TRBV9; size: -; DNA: TGTGCCAGCAGCACCCCGGGACATGGCCCCCTCCGGGACGCCAGGGAGCTGTTTTTT; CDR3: CASSTPGHGPLRDARELFF
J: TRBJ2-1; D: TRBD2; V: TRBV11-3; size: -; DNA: TGTGCCAGCAGCGCAGCGGGGGGAACCTACAATGAGCAGTTCTTC; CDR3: CASSAAGGTYNEQFF
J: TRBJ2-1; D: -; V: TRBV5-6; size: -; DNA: TGTGCCAGCAGCGGAGCACCGACCGTCTACAATGAGCAGTTCTTC; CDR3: CASSGAPTVYNEQFF
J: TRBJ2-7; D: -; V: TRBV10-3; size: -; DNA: TGTGCCATCAGTAAATCGGGTCGGGAGCCTAGGAGATACGAGCAGTACTTC; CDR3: CAISKSGREPRRYEQYF
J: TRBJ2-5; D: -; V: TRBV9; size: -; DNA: TGTGCCAGCAGCGTAGGGGGGAGGACGCAAGAGACCCAGTACTTC; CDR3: CASSVGGRTQETQYF
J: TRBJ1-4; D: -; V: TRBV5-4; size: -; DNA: TGTGCCAGCAGCCACCGACAGGAAGGAAGGAAACTGTTTTTT; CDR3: CASSHRQEGRKLFF
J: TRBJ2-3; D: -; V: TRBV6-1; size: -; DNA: TGTGCCAGCAGTGAACGGATCGGGAGCATGGGGCCCATCACGCAGTATTTT; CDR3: CASSERIGSMGPITQYF
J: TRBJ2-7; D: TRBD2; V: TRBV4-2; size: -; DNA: TGTGCCAGCAGCCAACCAACTAGCGGGAGGAGCTCCTACGAGCAGTACTTC; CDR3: CASSQPTSGRSSYEQYF
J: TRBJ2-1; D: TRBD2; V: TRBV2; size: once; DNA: TGTGCCAGCAGGGTCCTAGCGGGAGGGCCCAGTGAGCAGTTCTTC; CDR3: CASRVLAGGPSEQFF
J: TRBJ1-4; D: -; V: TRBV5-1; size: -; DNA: TGCGCCAGCAGCTTGGTCCCTCTAATGGGGGATGAAAAACTGTTTTTT; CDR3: CASSLVPLMGDEKLFF
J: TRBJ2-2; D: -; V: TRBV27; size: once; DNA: TGTGCCAGCAGTTTCCAGGTCGGCACCGGGGAGCTGTTTTTT; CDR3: CASSFQVGTGELFF
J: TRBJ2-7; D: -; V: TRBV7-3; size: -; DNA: TGTGCCAGCAGCCCCACAGTGAACTACGAGCAGTACTTC; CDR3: CASSPTVNYEQYF
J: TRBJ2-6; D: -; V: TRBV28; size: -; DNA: TGTGCCAGCTCGGAGGGGGCAGCTGGGGCCAACGTCCTGACTTTC; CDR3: CASSEGAAGANVLTF
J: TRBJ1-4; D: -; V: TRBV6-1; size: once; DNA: TGTGCCAGCAGTGTCTTCGGGACTACTAATGAAAAACTGTTTTTT; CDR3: CASSVFGTTNEKLFF
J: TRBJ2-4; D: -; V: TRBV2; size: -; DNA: TGTGCCAGCAGTGAGGGGCAGGCCGAAAACATTCAGTACTTC; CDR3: CASSEGQAENIQYF
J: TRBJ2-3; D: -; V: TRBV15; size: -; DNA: TGTGCCACCAGCAGAGGGGGGCTAGCAGCTAGCACAGATACGCAGTATTTT; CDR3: CATSRGGLAASTDTQYF
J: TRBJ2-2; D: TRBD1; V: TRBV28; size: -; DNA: TGTGCCAGCATTGACTGGGACAGTTTAAGTACCGGGGAGCTGTTTTTT; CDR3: CASIDWDSLSTGELFF
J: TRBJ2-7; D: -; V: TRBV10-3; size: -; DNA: TGTGCCATTCGGACAACCCCTTCATCCTACGAGCAGTACTTC; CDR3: CAIRTTPSSYEQYF
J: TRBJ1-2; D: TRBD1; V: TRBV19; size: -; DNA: TGTGCCATTGACAGGGGAGGCTATGGCTACACCTTC; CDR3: CAIDRGGYGYTF
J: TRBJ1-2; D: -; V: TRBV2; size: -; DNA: TGTGCCAGCAGTGGTGAATCCACAGGGGGCTACACCTTC; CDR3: CASSGESTGGYTF
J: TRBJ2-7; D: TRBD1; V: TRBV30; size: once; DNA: TGTGCCTGGAGCGTCGGGACAGGGGTCTACGAGCAGTACTTC; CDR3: CAWSVGTGVYEQYF
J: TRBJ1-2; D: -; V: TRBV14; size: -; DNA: TGTGCCAGCAGCCAAGATCTGAGACGGCGCGGCTACACCTTC; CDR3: CASSQDLRRRGYTF
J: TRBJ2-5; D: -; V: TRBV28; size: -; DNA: TGTGCCACACTCCACGGGGAGACCCAGTACTTC; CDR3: CATLHGETQYF
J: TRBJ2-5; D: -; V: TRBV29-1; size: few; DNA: TGCAGCGTTGAGGACGGGGGGCCCCAGTACTTC; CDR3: CSVEDGGPQYF
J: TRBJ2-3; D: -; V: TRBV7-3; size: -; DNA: TGTGCCAGCAGCTCCCATTCTAGTGTCGGACATACTAGCACAGATACGCAGTATTTT; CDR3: CASSSHSSVGHTSTDTQYF
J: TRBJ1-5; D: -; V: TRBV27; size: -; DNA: TGTGCCAGCACCCTATTAAACAGGGTTCGCAATCAGCCCCAGCATTTT; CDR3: CASTLLNRVRNQPQHF
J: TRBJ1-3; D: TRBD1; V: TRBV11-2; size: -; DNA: TGTGCCAGCAGCTTATTCCAGGGGGCATCTGGAAACACCATATATTTT; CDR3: CASSLFQGASGNTIYF
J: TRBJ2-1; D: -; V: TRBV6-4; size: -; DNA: TGTGCCAGCAGGCCGGGACCGGAAAATGAGCAGTTCTTC; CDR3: CASRPGPENEQFF
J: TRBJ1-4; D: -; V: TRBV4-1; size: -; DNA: TGCGCCAGCAGAACAAATGAAAAACTGTTTTTT; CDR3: CASRTNEKLFF
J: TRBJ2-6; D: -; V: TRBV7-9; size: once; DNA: TGTGCCAGCAGCTTTCGTGGGGCCAACGTCCTGACTTTC; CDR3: CASSFRGANVLTF
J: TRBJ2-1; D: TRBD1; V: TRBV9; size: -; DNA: TGTGCCAGCAGCGTGACAGGGATCTCCTACAATGAGCAGTTCTTC; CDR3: CASSVTGISYNEQFF
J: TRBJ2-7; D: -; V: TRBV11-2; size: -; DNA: TGTGCCAGCAGCTTAGGGTGGGGGGATGTCTACGAGCAGTACTTC; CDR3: CASSLGWGDVYEQYF
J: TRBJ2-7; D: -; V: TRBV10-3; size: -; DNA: TGTGCCATCAGCTCCGGGACGGGGGAGCAGTACTTC; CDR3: CAISSGTGEQYF
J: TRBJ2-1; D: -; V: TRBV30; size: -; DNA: TGTGCCTGGAGTGCGGGCAGCCCCTACAATGAGCAGTTCTTC; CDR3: CAWSAGSPYNEQFF
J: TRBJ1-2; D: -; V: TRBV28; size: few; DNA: TGTGCCAGCACCCCCCGGTGGAGGGATAGTGGCTACACCTTC; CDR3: CASTPRWRDSGYTF
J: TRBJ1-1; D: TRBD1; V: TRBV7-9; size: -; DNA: TGTGCCAGCAGCGCGACAGGGGACCACACTGAAGCTTTCTTT; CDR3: CASSATGDHTEAFF
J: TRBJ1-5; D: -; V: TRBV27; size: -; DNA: TGTGCCAGCAGTTCACCGCTGCGCAATCAGCCCCAGCATTTT; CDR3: CASSSPLRNQPQHF
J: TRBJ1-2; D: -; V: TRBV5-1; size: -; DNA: TGCGCCAGCAGCTTAGAGGGCGCCGGCTATGGCTACACCTTC; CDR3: CASSLEGAGYGYTF
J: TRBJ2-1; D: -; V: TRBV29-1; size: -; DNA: TGCAGCGTTGAGTCAATTCTATCTGGTATGGGCCCTTTTGGGGATGAGCAGTTCTTC; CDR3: CSVESILSGMGPFGDEQFF
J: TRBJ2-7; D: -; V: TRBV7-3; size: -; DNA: TGTGCCAGCAGCCCGACTAGGGGCTACGAGCAGTACTTC; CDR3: CASSPTRGYEQYF